This T cell receptor beta chain emerged from a study of early T cells in non-severe SARS-CoV-2 infection. Study-level background: Unsorted whole-blood RNA was sequenced in bulk, leaving chains unpaired.

Trimming cost V 1 base and J 8 bases, with 9 bases left between them. The CDR3 length is 13 residues. MiXCR, run by TCRdb on the 5' RACE reads, gives a single entry per CDR3 protein. The sample records tens of thousands of distinct CDR3 sequences, around 10% being singletons. This clonotype occurred many times. V and J are TRBV12-3 or TRBV12-4 and TRBJ2-1; no firm D call. The TCR sequence derives from an adult who was a healthcare worker with PCR-confirmed SARS-CoV-2 infection or an uninfected control (not recorded which). The sample was whole blood, taken at baseline. The CDR3 DNA follows: TGTGCCAGCAGTTTAGAGTTGACGTATGAGCAGTTCTTC. This translates into CASSLELTYEQFF.